These T cell receptor beta chains were read from a single sample in a study of T cell responses to AZD1222 COVID-19 vaccine. Clones were sequenced by immunoSEQ multiplex PCR, and TCRdb holds only the in-frame ones, with some missing. The sample has 100,000 to 150,000 clones; about 87% are singletons. Sequences were derived from peripheral blood, sampled on day 0 of AZD1222 vaccination. The receptors were sampled from an adult in good health. Both conserved end residues are part of each CDR3. The D gene is left open where the match is weak.

d_gene,v_gene,j_gene,CDR3aa
TRBD1,TRBV3-1/TRBV3-2,TRBJ1-2,CASSLRAGTGGFGYGYTF
-,TRBV6-2/TRBV6-3,TRBJ1-1,CASSYSIWGQPSVTEAFF
-,TRBV27,TRBJ1-2,CASSFPHRDTKDYGYTF
-,TRBV3-1/TRBV3-2,TRBJ1-6,CASSHGINSPLHF
-,TRBV24-1,TRBJ2-3,CATSGTVALGDTQYF
-,TRBV24-1,TRBJ1-4,CATSGSTGGFEKLFF
-,TRBV7-3,TRBJ2-3,CASSPAADLRTDTQYF
-,TRBV18,TRBJ1-2,CASSPPRPGLGYTF
TRBD1,TRBV5-4,TRBJ2-7,CASSLSTGGTYEQYF
-,TRBV7-2,TRBJ1-5,CASSLRGDQPQHF
-,TRBV5-6,TRBJ2-4,CASNLYRGLLAKNIQYF
TRBD1,TRBV2,TRBJ1-6,CASSRQGNSPLHF
TRBD1,TRBV19,TRBJ1-2,CASSLGPGQVSANYGYTF
TRBD1,TRBV5-1,TRBJ1-1,CASSGGQGGTEAFF
-,TRBV9,TRBJ2-3,CASNLERIQDTQYF
TRBD1,TRBV9,TRBJ2-7,CASSAGTGNTYEQYF
TRBD1,TRBV6-6,TRBJ1-5,CASRRTGESQPQHF
-,TRBV28,TRBJ1-4,CASRKGANEKLFF
-,TRBV4-3,TRBJ2-7,CASSHNSIYGTSYYEQYF
-,TRBV3-1/TRBV3-2,TRBJ2-5,CASSQETAKETQYF
-,TRBV4-1,TRBJ2-7,CASSQVVGRWYEQYF
-,TRBV10-3,TRBJ2-7,CAISESSGGAGEQYF
-,TRBV18,TRBJ1-1,CASSPGRTEAFF
TRBD1,TRBV5-4,TRBJ1-4,CASSLQGAVEKLFF
-,TRBV13,TRBJ2-5,CASSQGRYQETQYF
-,TRBV18,TRBJ1-3,CASSRNRQVSSGNTIYF
TRBD2,TRBV7-9,TRBJ2-1,CASSLVGIRLAGPNEQFF
TRBD1,TRBV4-1,TRBJ2-2,CASSHPTGTGELFF
-,TRBV5-6,TRBJ1-2,CASSLGNGDGYTF
-,TRBV19,TRBJ2-1,CASSIVDSPGVYEQFF
-,TRBV28,TRBJ1-2,CASSTMVYGYTF
TRBD2,TRBV28,TRBJ2-5,CASSSSGVAGVSETQYF
TRBD1,TRBV5-6,TRBJ1-2,CASSWGGDRELNYGYTF
-,TRBV6-2/TRBV6-3,TRBJ1-6,CASSYQGRRAPLHF
-,TRBV7-9,TRBJ1-5,CASSLTGGSNQPQHF
TRBD2,TRBV3-1/TRBV3-2,TRBJ2-1,CASSLLAGEQFF
-,TRBV7-2,TRBJ1-2,CASSLDGPRGYTF
-,TRBV24-1,TRBJ2-1,CATSDEDWKGEQFF
-,TRBV2,TRBJ2-7,CASSKDNSYEQYF
-,TRBV28,TRBJ1-5,CASSSPADVSNQPQHF
-,TRBV27,TRBJ2-7,CASSPYITYEQYF
-,TRBV5-1,TRBJ2-1,CASSLGGGVNEQFF
-,TRBV9,TRBJ1-6,CASSVGVSAYNSPLHF